The present entry profiles one T cell receptor (beta chain) with its context. Antigen specificity is unknown. Losses at the gene ends were 3 bases for V and 5 bases for J; bases not matched to a gene: 5. The CDR3 is made up of 14 amino acids. Germline V gene data show CDR1 as SGDLS and CDR2 as YYNGEE. This record comes from a study of shared clonotypes between healthy human individuals. Study-wide findings and caveats: Non-shared clonotypes had lower generation probabilities than those shared by all four donors.

CD45RO-negative cells were positively selected for CCR7, leaving out terminally differentiated effector memory CD45RA+ cells. Only in-frame clones appear in the TCRdb table, and some are missing; sequencing was by immunoSEQ multiplex PCR. The profile shows over 800,000 clones, roughly 92% of them singletons. Sample: naive CD8+ T cells sorted from blood. This clonotype was sampled from a man aged 25-45 years in good health. The chain recombines TRBV9 with TRBJ2-5; 9 nucleotides line up with TRBD1. The CDR3 DNA sequence: TGTGCCAGCAGCGGCACAGGGGGCATGGAGACCCAGTACTTC. This sequence encodes CASSGTGGMETQYF.